The source of this T cell receptor beta chain is a study of CD8 T cells in ankylosing spondylitis (dated by TCRdb to 2015 to 2018). Looking at the study overall: The study profiled T cell receptor beta repertoires in healthy donors and ankylosing spondylitis patients to find disease-linked TCR variants. In total, the full study cohort was made up of 85 to 140 healthy donors and 25 ankylosing spondylitis patients. Peripheral blood was sampled, and synovial fluid was also collected from ankylosing spondylitis patients.

Sequencing was performed on an Illumina HiSeq 2500. Quantitative 5'-RACE with molecular barcodes was used to prepare TCR beta libraries. Under the source paper's analysis protocol: Disease-linked TCR variants were identified with a new computational method built on a probabilistic model of VDJ rearrangement. Through fastp at Q25 and MiXCR, TCRdb rebuilt clones from the public reads, retaining in-frame beta chains. One record per CDR3 amino acid sequence lists the most common genes and DNA. For this entry, the V and J calls and clone size follow TCRdb and not the study's own pipeline. A total of about 96,000 distinct CDR3 sequences appear in this sample, roughly 8.8% of them only once. The ten largest clones add up to 4% to 5.5% of the sample. The paper as a whole reports these results and caveats: According to the report, matched synovial fluid samples from ankylosing spondylitis patients were significantly enriched for the disease-linked clones. Some motif variants had previously been reported in the synovial fluid and blood of reactive arthritis patients, which suggests shared mechanisms of disease initiation. A CD8+ phenotype was shown by the disease-linked clones, which were found at relatively low frequencies in peripheral blood. Blood from ankylosing spondylitis patients appeared to be characterized by a TCR beta motif made up of several highly homologous amino acid variants.

This clonotype appeared many times. No cognate antigen has been identified for it. No per-base quality is available; no much larger clone lies one base away. Its CDR3 holds 17 amino acids, cysteine through phenylalanine. Only the CDR3 portion is preserved as DNA: 51 bases, with reading frame beginning at the first base. Here V drops 8 bases and J drops 4 bases, and the junction holds 17 bases not matched to any gene. The germline V gene supplies CDR1 SGHTA and CDR2 FQGNSA. The receptor was isolated from a male donor with ankylosing spondylitis or in good health (not recorded which). The V gene is TRBV7-2 and the J gene is TRBJ2-1, with 7 middle bases fitting TRBD2. Sequencing was carried out using blood, either unsorted or a sorted T cell fraction (not recorded which). The CDR3 reads as follows: CASSGRSAGETYNEQFF. The nucleotides read TGTGCCAGCTCTGGAAGGTCGGCGGGGGAAACGTACAATGAGCAGTTCTTC.